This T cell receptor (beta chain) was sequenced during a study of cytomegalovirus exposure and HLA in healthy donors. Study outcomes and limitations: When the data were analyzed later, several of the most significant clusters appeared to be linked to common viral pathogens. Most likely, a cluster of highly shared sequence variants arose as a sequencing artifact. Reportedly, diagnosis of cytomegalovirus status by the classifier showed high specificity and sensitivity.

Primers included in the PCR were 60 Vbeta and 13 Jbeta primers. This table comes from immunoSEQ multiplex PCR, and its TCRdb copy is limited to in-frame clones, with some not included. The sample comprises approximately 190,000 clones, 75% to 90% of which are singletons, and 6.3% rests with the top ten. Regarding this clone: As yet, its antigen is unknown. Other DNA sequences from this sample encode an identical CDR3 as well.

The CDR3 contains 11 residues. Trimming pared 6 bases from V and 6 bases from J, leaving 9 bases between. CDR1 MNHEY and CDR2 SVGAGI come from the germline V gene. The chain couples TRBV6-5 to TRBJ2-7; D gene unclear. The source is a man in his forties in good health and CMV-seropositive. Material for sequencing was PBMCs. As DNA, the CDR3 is TGTGCCAGCAGGGCAGGTGGCGAGCAGTACTTC. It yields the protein CASRAGGEQYF.